This T cell receptor (beta chain) comes out of a study of CD8 T cells in ankylosing spondylitis. Study results and caveats: The authors found the disease-linked clones to be CD8+ and relatively rare in peripheral blood. According to the report, clones linked to the disease were significantly enriched in matched synovial fluid samples taken from ankylosing spondylitis patients.

Comments on this clonotype: Antigen unknown.

The V end was cut by 0 bases, the J end by 9 bases, with 12 bases between. This CDR3 region has 15 residues. The germline gives CDR1 MGHRA, CDR2 YSYEKL. Using its own MiXCR run on the 5' RACE reads, TCRdb lists one record per CDR3 protein. The sample consists of some 90,000 distinct CDR3 sequences, around 25% of them appearing once. The specimen sequenced was blood, either unsorted or a sorted T cell fraction (not recorded which). The clonotype originates from a male donor with ankylosing spondylitis or in good health (not recorded which). V is TRBV4-1 and J is TRBJ1-6; D unclear. The DNA of the CDR3 is TGCGCCAGCAGCCAAGATGAAGGGAGAGTTTCACCCCTCCACTTT. Residues: CASSQDEGRVSPLHF.